What follows are 15 T cell receptor beta chains derived from one specimen sequenced in a study of blood T cell repertoires in COVID-19. Produced via immunoSEQ multiplex PCR; TCRdb's table is partial and in-frame only. The table lists 70,000 to 100,000 clones, 90% of them singletons. The specimen sequenced was peripheral blood. The receptors here all came from an elderly woman with active or convalescent COVID-19.

The chain joins TRBV20-1 to TRBJ2-7; weak D call: TRBD1 (5 bases). In germline, CDR1 is DFQATT, CDR2 SNEGSKA (reference sequence). This CDR3 is 13 amino acids long. Trimming cost V 4 bases and J 2 bases, with 12 bases left between them. The CDR3 DNA reads TGCAGTGCTACTGATGACAGAACCTACGAGCAGTACTTC. Protein sequence: CSATDDRTYEQYF.

V and J are TRBV3-1 (or the pseudogene TRBV3-2) and TRBJ2-1; 11 bases align to TRBD2. Germline V lookup: CDR1 LGHDT, CDR2 YNNKEL (reference sequence). Trimming removed 3 bases from V and 7 bases from J; junction bases left unmatched: 2. This CDR3 spans 14 amino acids. The CDR3: CASSHVAGGNEQFF. The CDR3 coding sequence is TGTGCCAGCAGCCATGTAGCGGGAGGGAATGAGCAGTTCTTC.

The rearrangement links TRBV5-4 to TRBJ2-5, with 14 nucleotides matching TRBD2. Per the germline V gene, CDR1 is SGHNT and CDR2 is YYREEE (reference sequence). This CDR3 region has 16 residues. V lost 4 bases and J lost 5; bases outside the gene matches: 7. The CDR3 coding sequence is TGTGCCAGCAGCAAGGGACTAGCGGGAGTTCAGGAGACCCAGTACTTC. It translates to CASSKGLAGVQETQYF.

The chain combines TRBV10-2 with TRBJ2-3, with TRBD1 as a possible D gene (7 bases). CDR3 length equals 16 residues. Trimming took off 3 bases at V and 2 bases at J, with 15 bases between the two ends. The germline V gene encodes CDR1 WSHSY and CDR2 SAAADI. CDR3 sequence: CASSDPSGGTTDTQYF. The CDR3, as DNA: TGCGCCAGCAGTGATCCCTCAGGGGGGACCACAGATACGCAGTATTTT.

The chain is built from TRBV2 and TRBJ1-2; possible D gene TRBD1, 6 bases. V lost 11 bases, J lost 4 bases, and 11 bases lay in between. The germline CDR1 and CDR2 sequences are SNHLY and FYNNEI. The CDR3 totals 11 residues. The DNA of the CDR3 is TGTGCCGGGCAGGGGCGCTATGGCTACACCTTC. As protein: CAGQGRYGYTF.

The chain is built from TRBV15 and TRBJ1-4, with no clear D. Germline lookup yields CDR1 LNHNV and CDR2 YYDKDF (reference sequence). V lost 1 base, J lost 0 bases, and 21 bases lay in between. The CDR3 sequence is 20 residues long. Here the CDR3 DNA reads TGTGCCACCAGCAGAGGATTTGCAGGAACAGAGACTACAACTAATGAAAAACTGTTTTTT. This encodes CATSRGFAGTETTTNEKLFF.

This sequence joins TRBV2 and TRBJ1-1; 7 bases match TRBD1. From germline, CDR1 is SNHLY and CDR2 FYNNEI. The CDR3 is 12 residues long. The ends lost 6 bases at V and 6 bases at J; junction bases unmatched: 4. The CDR3 sequence: CASRVTGAEAFF. The CDR3 bases are TGTGCCAGCAGGGTAACAGGGGCTGAAGCTTTCTTT.

The chain uses TRBV5-1 and TRBJ2-2; TRBD2 matches at 9 bases. The J segment lost 2 bases and the V segment lost 4 bases, leaving 12 bases of the junction unmatched. The CDR3 spans 18 residues. Germline loops: CDR1 SGHRS, CDR2 YFSETQ. The CDR3 loop reads CASSRGGRAQLNTGELFF. The CDR3, as DNA: TGCGCCAGCAGCCGTGGCGGGAGGGCCCAATTAAACACCGGGGAGCTGTTTTTT.

The chain employs TRBV30 and TRBJ1-3; no clear D gene. V lost 2 bases and J 1 base, leaving 6 bases between the germline ends. CDR1 GTSNPN and CDR2 SVGIG come from the germline V gene (reference sequence). This CDR3 has 13 amino acids. The chain's CDR3 is CAWSLVSGNTIYF. The CDR3 nucleotides read TGTGCCTGGAGTCTTGTGTCTGGAAACACCATATATTTT.

The chain couples TRBV4-3 to TRBJ2-2; 7 bases map to TRBD2. V lost 0 bases and J lost 1; bases outside the gene matches: 5. From germline, CDR1 is LGHNA and CDR2 YSLEER. This CDR3 has 17 amino acids. CDR3 amino acids: CASSQEGRAGNTGELFF. For the CDR3, the DNA is TGCGCCAGCAGCCAAGAGGGGAGGGCGGGGAACACCGGGGAGCTGTTTTTT.

A note on this clone: At one boundary the junction diverges from the germline segment, which might be a read error. The V call is TRBV10-2, the J call TRBJ2-7; a weak D match, TRBD1 (6 bases). Germline CDR1 and CDR2: WSHSY and SAAADI. The CDR3 has 11 residues. The DNA for the CDR3 is TGCGCCAGCAGACTAGGGGGAGTTTCGCACTTC. It is translated as CASRLGGVSHF.

The chain couples TRBV9 to TRBJ2-1; 7 bases match TRBD1. The junction had 12 bases not matched to a gene; V was cut back by 6 bases and J by 3 bases. Germline assignment: CDR1 SGDLS and CDR2 YYNGEE. CDR3 size: 16 residues. The chain's CDR3 is CASTATGVALYNEQFF. As DNA, the CDR3 is TGTGCCAGCACCGCCACAGGGGTAGCGCTCTACAATGAGCAGTTCTTC.

J is TRBJ1-5 and V is TRBV9; D remains unclear. The CDR3 is 15 amino acids. CDR1 SGDLS and CDR2 YYNGEE come from the germline V gene. V was clipped by 3 bases and J by 1 base, with 11 bases between them. CDR3 DNA sequence: TGTGCCAGCAGCGGAGGTGAGGCCAGCAATCAGCCCCAGCATTTT. Protein: CASSGGEASNQPQHF.

This chain links TRBV4-3 with TRBJ2-7, with 8 bases fitting TRBD1. The CDR3 loop spans 13 amino acids. Germline V CDR1 and CDR2: LGHNA, YSLEER. The trim removed 11 bases at V and 6 bases at J, leaving 12 bases unmatched. CDR3 sequence (DNA): TGCGCCCCCTTCGACAGGGGTCCCCTCGAGCAGTACTTC. This gives the protein CAPFDRGPLEQYF.

CDR3: CASSLEEVRSEQFF. CDR3 in DNA: TGTGCCAGCAGCTTAGAAGAAGTTCGGAGTGAGCAGTTCTTC. The rearrangement uses TRBV7-8 and TRBJ2-1; D gene ambiguous. CDR3 length equals 14 residues. The V and J ends lost 1 base and 9 bases respectively, with 13 bases between them. CDR1 SGHVS and CDR2 FQNEAQ come from the germline V gene.